The following is a T cell receptor beta chain sequence with its context. This entry belongs to a study of cytomegalovirus exposure and HLA in healthy donors. Trimming cost V 4 bases and J 3 bases, with 3 bases left between them. CDR1 SGHNT and CDR2 YENEEA come from the germline V gene. The CDR3 is 12 amino acids. This PCR relied on a set of 60 Vbeta primers and 13 Jbeta primers. Libraries were prepared by immunoSEQ multiplex PCR; TCRdb keeps only in-frame clonotypes and omits some of them. The table lists roughly 87,000 clones, around 79% of them singletons. Sequencing was carried out using PBMCs. The rearrangement joins TRBV11-3 to TRBJ2-2, with D unclear. This sequence was found in a woman aged 40 to 50 in good health and CMV-seropositive. The CDR3 nucleotides are TGTGCCAGCAGCTCATACACCGGGGAGCTGTTTTTT. Protein: CASSSYTGELFF.